This T cell receptor (beta chain) was documented in a study of T-cell memory formation after mild COVID-19. Germline lookup yields CDR1 MDHEN and CDR2 SYDVKM. The CDR3 consists of 15 residues. V lost 10 bases to trimming and J lost 8 bases, with 26 bases between them. TCRdb processed the 5' RACE reads anew with MiXCR; each CDR3 protein has one entry. Of roughly 170,000 distinct CDR3 sequences listed, less than 20% are singletons. The sample consisted of PBMCs or a T cell subset sorted from them (not recorded which). The gene calls are TRBV28 and TRBJ1-2; D may be TRBD1 (5 bases). The TCR comes from a man between 18 and 35 years old who had mild COVID-19 (a few samples of this study predate the infection). Cell type and time point are not known. Here the CDR3 DNA reads TGTGCCACATCTCCACCCTCCGGGACCCAAAGGGGCTACACCTTC. It translates to CATSPPSGTQRGYTF.